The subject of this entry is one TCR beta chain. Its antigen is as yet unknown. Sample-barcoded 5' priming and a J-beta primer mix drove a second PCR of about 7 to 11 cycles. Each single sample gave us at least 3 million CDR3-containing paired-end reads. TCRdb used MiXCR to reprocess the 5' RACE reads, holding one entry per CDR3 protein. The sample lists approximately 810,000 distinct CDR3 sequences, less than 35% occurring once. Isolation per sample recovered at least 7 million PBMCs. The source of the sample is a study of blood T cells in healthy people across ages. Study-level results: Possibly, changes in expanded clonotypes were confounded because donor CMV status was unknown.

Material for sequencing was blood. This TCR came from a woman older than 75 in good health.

CDR3 DNA: TGTGTCAGTAGCTCTCAGACAGGGTCAGGCCACAATGAGCAGTTCTTC. Protein product: CVSSSQTGSGHNEQFF. V is TRBV7-8 and J is TRBJ2-1, with 7 bases lining up with TRBD1. Germline lookup yields CDR1 SGHVS and CDR2 FQNEAQ. The CDR3 is 16 amino acids.